The 19 T cell receptor beta chains below were found in one sample sequenced in a study of PD-L1 blockade in urothelial cancer. Here immunoSEQ multiplex PCR was the method, and the copy in TCRdb shows in-frame clones only, minus some. The top ten hold about 2.9% of the sample, which has about 42,000 clones, about 80% seen once. This material consisted of PBMCs, taken around atezolizumab (anti-PD-L1) treatment. The source is a man between 65 and 85 years old with urothelial cancer.

This clone has only a few counts. The CDR3 loop reads CASSLRRATPSGNTIYF. For the CDR3, the DNA is TGTGCCAGCAGCTTACGCAGGGCTACCCCCTCTGGAAACACCATATATTTT. The chain employs TRBV7-2 and TRBJ1-3; possible D gene TRBD1, 5 bases. Germline V gene data show CDR1 as SGHTA and CDR2 as FQGNSA. The ends were cut back, 2 bases at V and 0 bases at J, with 14 bases in the middle. This CDR3 is 17 amino acids long.

The CDR3 DNA sequence: TGTGCCAGCAGTACAGGGGGCGGGGGGAATCAGCCCCAGCATTTT. This gives the protein CASSTGGGGNQPQHF. This chain joins TRBV4-2 and TRBJ1-5, with 9 bases lining up with TRBD1. This CDR3 has 15 residues. Germline V gene lookup returns CDR1 LGHNA and CDR2 YNFKEQ. The J segment lost 4 bases and the V segment lost 6 bases, leaving 7 bases of the junction unmatched.

This chain uses TRBV12-5 with TRBJ1-2, with TRBD1 as a possible D gene (5 bases). Deletions cut 0 bases from V and 8 bases from J, with 16 bases between. The CDR3 is made up of 15 amino acids. CDR1 LGHNT and CDR2 FRNRAP come from the germline V gene. The CDR3 bases are TGTGCTAGTGGTTTGGTAAGCGTGGGACTGTCAGGCTACACCTTC. This codes for CASGLVSVGLSGYTF.

The rearrangement joins TRBV7-2 to TRBJ2-5, with a weak D call TRBD1 (6 bases). The germline V and J ends were trimmed by 5 bases and 5 bases, with 9 bases remaining between them. Germline V gene data show CDR1 as SGHTA and CDR2 as FQGNSA. This CDR3 comprises 12 residues. The CDR3 is CASSQRGETQYF. CDR3 nucleotide sequence: TGTGCCAGCAGCCAAAGGGGGGAGACCCAGTACTTC.

The rearrangement joins TRBV4-2 to TRBJ2-1; 14 bases line up with TRBD2. CDR3 length: 18 amino acids. V shed 0 bases, J shed 9 bases, and the junction held 10 bases outside the gene matches. The germline gives CDR1 LGHNA, CDR2 YNFKEQ. The CDR3 sequence is CASSQDQLTSGRVSEQFF. The CDR3 DNA follows: TGTGCCAGCAGCCAAGACCAGTTGACTAGCGGGAGGGTAAGTGAGCAGTTCTTC.

The rearrangement uses TRBV7-2 and TRBJ2-3; perhaps TRBD1 as D (6 bases). Trimming took off 5 bases at V and 3 bases at J, with 18 bases between the two ends. The germline gives CDR1 SGHTA, CDR2 FQGNSA. The CDR3 extends over 16 amino acids. CDR3 DNA: TGTGCCAGCAGCCTTTCCGGGACACTGGGGACAGATACGCAGTATTTT. This encodes CASSLSGTLGTDTQYF.

This clone was detected a few times. The chain employs TRBV6-5 and TRBJ2-7; 7 positions agree with TRBD2. V lost 0 bases to trimming and J lost 3 bases; unmatched junction nucleotides: 5. The CDR3 contains 15 residues. Germline values: CDR1 MNHEY, CDR2 SVGAGI. The CDR3 loop reads CASSYSASGVYEQYF. CDR3 bases: TGTGCCAGCAGTTACTCGGCTAGCGGAGTCTACGAGCAGTACTTC.

The rearrangement joins TRBV5-4 to TRBJ1-1; D is unresolved. The V end lost 4 bases, the J end lost 4 bases, and 14 bases lay between the germline ends. CDR3 size: 14 residues. Germline values: CDR1 SGHNT, CDR2 YYREEE (reference sequence). CDR3: CASSPTQEPTEAFF. CDR3 sequence (DNA): TGTGCCAGCAGCCCCACTCAGGAACCCACTGAAGCTTTCTTT.

V usage is TRBV25-1 and J usage is TRBJ2-7, with TRBD2 matching over 8 bases. Germline CDR1 MGHDK, CDR2 SYGVNS. The CDR3 contains 17 residues. V lost 4 bases and J lost 0; bases outside the gene matches: 11. The CDR3 reads CASSGSSGRFSSYEQYF. The CDR3 bases are TGTGCCAGCAGTGGCTCTAGCGGGCGCTTTAGCTCCTACGAGCAGTACTTC.

The chain combines TRBV5-6 with TRBJ2-3, with 8 bases fitting TRBD2. The germline gives CDR1 SGHDT, CDR2 YYEEEE. This CDR3 has 15 residues. With V trimmed by 4 bases and J by 3 bases, 7 bases remained unmatched. Here the CDR3 DNA reads TGTGCCAGCAGCCGGCAGATAGCGGGAACAGATACGCAGTATTTT. Its translation: CASSRQIAGTDTQYF.

This chain links TRBV15 with TRBJ2-5, with 10 bases that match TRBD2. Trimming took 3 bases from V and 2 from J; bases not matched to a gene: 6. Germline values: CDR1 LNHNV, CDR2 YYDKDF (reference sequence). The CDR3 is made up of 16 amino acids. CDR3 nucleotides: TGTGCCACCAGCAGGGGCTTACTAGCGGGACAAGAGACCCAGTACTTC. As protein: CATSRGLLAGQETQYF.

The V and J genes are TRBV27 and TRBJ2-1; D is unresolved. The CDR3 is 14 residues long. Germline CDR1 reads MNHEY; CDR2 reads SMNVEV (reference sequence). With 3 bases removed from V and 4 bases from J, the gap between germline ends came to 10 bases. CDR3: CASSLETSYNEQFF. In DNA, the CDR3 is TGTGCCAGCAGTTTGGAGACCTCGTACAATGAGCAGTTCTTC.

This clone was counted between two and nine times. The rearrangement uses TRBV6-1 and TRBJ2-3, with TRBD2 identical over 8 bases. Per the germline V gene, CDR1 is MNHNS and CDR2 is SASEGT. J was trimmed by 6 bases and V by 6 bases; bases with no gene match: 8. CDR3 length equals 14 residues. The CDR3 here is CASRIAGRIDTQYF. The CDR3 DNA reads as TGTGCCAGCAGAATAGCGGGGCGCATCGATACGCAGTATTTT.

The chain joins TRBV7-8 to TRBJ2-1; 7 nucleotides match TRBD1. Germline V CDR1 and CDR2: SGHVS, FQNEAQ. The CDR3 spans 13 residues. J gave up 5 bases and V 5 bases, and 3 bases lay outside the gene matches. DNA for the CDR3: TGTGCCAGCAGCAGGACAGGTGACAATGAGCAGTTCTTC. Encoded protein: CASSRTGDNEQFF.

J is TRBJ2-1 and V is TRBV5-1, with TRBD1 as a possible D gene (6 bases). The germline V gene encodes CDR1 SGHRS and CDR2 YFSETQ. The CDR3 contains 15 residues. V was shortened by 6 bases and J by 0 bases, with 13 bases between the two germline ends. Here the CDR3 DNA reads TGCGCCAGCACCGAGACAGGTAACTCCTACAATGAGCAGTTCTTC. Amino acids: CASTETGNSYNEQFF.

This clone has more than one count but fewer than ten. The gene calls are TRBV4-2 and TRBJ2-1; 7 positions agree with TRBD2. Germline CDR1 is LGHNA and CDR2 is YNFKEQ. The CDR3 runs to 15 residues. Trimming removed 5 bases from V and 0 bases from J; junction bases left unmatched: 4. CDR3 amino acids: CASSTQRDSYNEQFF. DNA for the CDR3: TGTGCCAGCAGCACCCAGCGGGACTCCTACAATGAGCAGTTCTTC.

The rearrangement links TRBV15 to TRBJ1-5; perhaps TRBD1 as D (6 bases). Germline V CDR1 and CDR2: LNHNV, YYDKDF (reference sequence). The CDR3 loop spans 14 amino acids. V was trimmed by 2 bases and J by 6 bases, leaving 11 bases between them. This chain's CDR3 is CATSRNRQVQPQHF. The CDR3, as DNA: TGTGCCACCAGCAGAAACAGACAGGTTCAGCCCCAGCATTTT.

For this clone: The same CDR3 is also encoded by other DNA sequences in this sample. The chain carries TRBV10-2 and TRBJ2-7; D remains unclear. The CDR3 length is 14 residues. CDR1 is WSHSY, CDR2 SAAADI, per germline. Trimming pared 1 base from V and 2 bases from J, leaving 9 bases between. CDR3 in amino acids: CASSEYPPTYEQYF. Written as DNA, the CDR3 is TGCGCCAGCAGTGAGTACCCACCTACCTACGAGCAGTACTTC.

V usage is TRBV11-1 and J usage is TRBJ2-1; TRBD2 matches at 11 bases. The CDR3 runs to 19 residues. The V segment lost 5 bases and the J segment 0 bases; nucleotides outside the gene matches: 12. Germline V CDR1 and CDR2: SGHAT, FQDESV (reference sequence). CDR3 sequence (DNA): TGTGCCAGCAGCAATCCGACTAGCGGGGCAAGTAGCTCCTACAATGAGCAGTTCTTC. The encoded protein is CASSNPTSGASSSYNEQFF. Complete variable domain (other parts from reference TRBV11-1 and TRBJ2-1): EAEVAQSPRYKITEKSQAVAFWCDPISGHATLYWYRQILGQGPELLVQFQDESVVDDSQLPKDRFSAERLKGVDSTLKIQPAELGDSAMYLCASSNPTSGASSSYNEQFFGPGTRLTVL.